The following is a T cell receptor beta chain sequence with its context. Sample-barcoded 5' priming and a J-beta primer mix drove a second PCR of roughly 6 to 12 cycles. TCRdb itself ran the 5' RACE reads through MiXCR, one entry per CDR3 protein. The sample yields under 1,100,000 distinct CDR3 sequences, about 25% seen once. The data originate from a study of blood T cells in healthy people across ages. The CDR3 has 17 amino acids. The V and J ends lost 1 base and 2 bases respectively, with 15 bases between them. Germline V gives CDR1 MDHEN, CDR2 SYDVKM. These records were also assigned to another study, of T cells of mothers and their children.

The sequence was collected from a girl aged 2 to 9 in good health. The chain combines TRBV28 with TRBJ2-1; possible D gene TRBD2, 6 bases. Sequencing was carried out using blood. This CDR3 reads CASSLSSSGPTYNEQFF. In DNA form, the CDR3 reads TGTGCCAGCAGTTTATCCTCAAGCGGGCCGACCTACAATGAGCAGTTCTTC.